This T cell receptor (beta chain) was obtained from a study of tissue T cells after allogeneic stem cell transplantation. Study outcomes and limitations: Blood and spleen captured only part of the tissue TCR repertoire. Anatomically similar tissues had similar TCR repertoires within each patient.

Time point described: mouse harvest day 7 after allogeneic transplant. Mouse grafts combined 10^7 T-cell-depleted bone marrow cells with 10^6 splenic CD5+ T cells. B6 (H2b) cells into BALB/c (H2d) mice; tissues taken at day 7 or 14. With regard to this clone: Its specificity is unknown. Mouse names are used for the genes. The CDR3 end is not reached by the read, which stops 1 residue before it; the germline J gene fills it in.

The data were produced by immunoSEQ multiplex PCR, yet TCRdb's version contains in-frame clones alone and is incomplete. The profile shows 7,000 or so clones, 40% to 55% of them singletons. This CDR3 is built from 15 residues. The ends lost 4 bases at V and 1 base at J; junction bases unmatched: 4. CDR1 is SGHSA, CDR2 FRNQAP, per germline. The TCR sequence derives from a female BALB/c mouse given C57BL/6 T cells with graft-versus-host disease after an allogeneic hematopoietic cell transplant. The V gene is TRBV16, the J gene TRBJ2-5; 8 bases fit TRBD1. The material sequenced was gut tissue. The CDR3 bases that were read are TGTGCAAGCAGCTCCAGGGGGCGCGACCAAGACACCCAGTAC. Protein sequence: CASSSRGRDQDTQY. The complete CDR3 sequence is CASSSRGRDQDTQYF.